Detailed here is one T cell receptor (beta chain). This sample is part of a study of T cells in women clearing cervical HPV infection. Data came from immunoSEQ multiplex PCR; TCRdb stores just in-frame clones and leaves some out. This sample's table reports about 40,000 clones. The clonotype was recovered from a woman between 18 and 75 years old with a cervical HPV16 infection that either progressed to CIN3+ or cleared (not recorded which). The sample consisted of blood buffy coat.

CDR3 DNA (partial): TGCGCCAGCAGCTCAAATAGCGGGGGGAACACCGGGGAG. Its translation: CASSSNSGGNTGE. The CDR3 in full is CASSSNSGGNTGELFF. This chain uses TRBV5-1 with TRBJ2-2; 9 bases line up with TRBD2. The read terminates 3 residues ahead of where the CDR3 ends, so the germline J gene completes it. CDR1 is SGHRS, CDR2 YFSETQ, per germline. This CDR3 has 16 amino acids. V was pared by 3 bases and J by 1 base, with 4 bases of the junction left unmatched. Combining the CDR3 with reference TRBV5-1 and TRBJ2-2 gives the whole variable domain KAGVTQTPRYLIKTRGQQVTLSCSPISGHRSVSWYQQTPGQGLQFLFEYFSETQRNKGNFPGRFSGRQFSNSRSEMNVSTLELGDSALYLCASSSNSGGNTGELFFGEGSRLTVL.